The entry below describes one TCR beta chain. Its antigen remains unknown. The data derive from a study of shared clonotypes between healthy human individuals. General study results and limits: Clonotype sharing among donors likely depends on sequencing depth.

The sorted-subset replicate PCRs were given 150 to 200 ng DNA, which is about 30,000 T cell genomes. Clones were sequenced by immunoSEQ multiplex PCR, and TCRdb holds only the in-frame ones, with some missing. The repertoire holds more than 2 million clones, about 94% seen once, with 1.1% in the top ten. CD8 cells classed as naive were CD45RO-negative and positively selected for CCR7, excluding terminally differentiated effector memory CD45RA+ cells. Donors were Caucasian adults residing in Nashville, Tennessee, USA. The sequenced sample was naive CD8+ T cells sorted from blood. This TCR derives from a man between 18 and 29 years old in good health.

The chain's CDR3 is CASSIDLEFEAFF. The CDR3, as DNA: TGTGCCAGTAGTATAGATCTCGAGTTTGAAGCTTTCTTT. V and J are TRBV19 and TRBJ1-1; D is uncertain. The V end lost 0 bases, the J end lost 7 bases, and 9 bases lay between the germline ends. The CDR3 length is 13 residues. The V gene's germline CDR1 is LNHDA and CDR2 SQIVND (reference sequence).